The next 23 T cell receptor beta chains were all read from a single sample in a study of Ad26.COV2.S vaccination and SARS-CoV-2 variants. Here immunoSEQ multiplex PCR was the method, and the copy in TCRdb shows in-frame clones only, minus some. This sample carries 300,000 to 350,000 clones, about 88% of them seen once, and the ten largest clones take around 6.6%. Treatment reported: around 19 received Ad26.COV2.S at low or high dose, single or two shots; 5 received placebo; per-sample allocation not given. The study sampled participants on day 63 after the first vaccine or placebo injection. Here the sequenced sample was peripheral blood, taken in a trial of Ad26.COV2.S vaccine versus placebo. The receptor source for this set is a person aged 18 to 59 who received the Ad26.COV2.S COVID-19 vaccine or a placebo.

The rearrangement uses TRBV5-5 and TRBJ2-1, with 9 bases identical to TRBD1. Losses at the gene ends were 5 bases for V and 10 bases for J; bases not matched to a gene: 22. The CDR3 spans 18 residues. The V gene's germline CDR1 is SGHKS and CDR2 YYEKEE (reference sequence). This chain's CDR3 is CASSQRGLGTGTDREQFF. The CDR3 bases are TGTGCCAGCAGTCAAAGGGGGCTGGGGACAGGGACTGATAGGGAGCAGTTCTTC.

The chain combines TRBV4-3 with TRBJ1-6; D unclear. The CDR3 consists of 16 residues. Germline loops: CDR1 LGHNA, CDR2 YSLEER. Deletions cut 0 bases from V and 7 bases from J, with 13 bases between. The CDR3: CASSQDLRGGNSPLHF. The CDR3 region has the DNA TGCGCCAGCAGCCAAGACTTACGGGGTGGAAATTCACCCCTCCACTTT.

V gene TRBV29-1 combines with J gene TRBJ1-3, with D possibly being TRBD1 (6 bases). This CDR3 has 13 amino acids. With 4 bases removed from V and 4 bases from J, the gap between germline ends came to 11 bases. Germline values: CDR1 SQVTM, CDR2 ANQGSEA. The CDR3: CSVAGHFGNTIYF. The DNA for the CDR3 is TGCAGCGTTGCGGGACACTTCGGAAACACCATATATTTT.

The chain couples TRBV19 to TRBJ1-2; tentatively, D is TRBD1 (5 bases). CDR1 and CDR2 (germline): LNHDA, SQIVND (reference sequence). The CDR3 sequence is 16 residues long. Trimming took 7 bases from V and 2 from J, leaving 20 bases between them. CDR3 protein: CASMPGPTLKNYGYTF. Here the CDR3 DNA reads TGTGCCAGTATGCCGGGACCCACCTTGAAAAACTATGGCTACACCTTC.

The CDR3, as DNA: TGTGCCAGCAGCTTGAGAGGTAATGAAAAACTGTTTTTT. Amino acid sequence: CASSLRGNEKLFF. This chain links TRBV5-6 with TRBJ1-4; D not certain. CDR1 and CDR2 (germline): SGHDT, YYEEEE. This CDR3 is 13 amino acids long. The ends were cut back, 1 base at V and 4 bases at J, with 5 bases in the middle.

The gene calls are TRBV28 and TRBJ2-7; 7 nucleotides align to TRBD1. The CDR3 is 13 residues long. Germline V gene lookup returns CDR1 MDHEN and CDR2 SYDVKM. J lost 0 bases, V lost 8 bases, and 4 bases had no gene match. CDR3 DNA sequence: TGTGCCAGCTTACAGGGGACCTCCTACGAGCAGTACTTC. Its translation: CASLQGTSYEQYF. Full variable domain (remainder filled in from reference TRBV28 and TRBJ2-7): DVKVTQSSRYLVKRTGEKVFLECVQDMDHENMFWYRQDPGLGLRLIYFSYDVKMKEKGDIPEGYSVSREKKERFSLILESASTNQTSMYLCASLQGTSYEQYFGPGTRLTVT.

The chain couples TRBV5-6 to TRBJ1-5, with 8 bases fitting TRBD1. The germline V gene has CDR1 SGHDT and CDR2 YYEEEE. V was clipped by 3 bases and J by 5 bases; unmatched bases: 7. The CDR3 sequence is 15 residues long. The CDR3 loop is CASSSDRQGYQPQHF. Written as DNA, the CDR3 is TGTGCCAGCAGCTCTGACCGACAGGGGTATCAGCCCCAGCATTTT.

The rearrangement joins TRBV4-2 to TRBJ1-1; D is unresolved. This CDR3 has 18 amino acids. CDR1 and CDR2 (germline): LGHNA, YNFKEQ. V lost 3 bases and J lost 4, with 24 bases in between. The CDR3 sequence: CASSQTGLTSLDGTEAFF. For the CDR3, the DNA is TGTGCCAGCAGCCAGACCGGACTGACCTCCCTAGATGGCACTGAAGCTTTCTTT.

Note on this clone: The sample carries other DNA sequences with the same CDR3. The gene calls are TRBV6-5 and TRBJ1-1, with D perhaps TRBD1 (6 bases). With 0 bases removed from V and 0 bases from J, the gap between germline ends came to 8 bases. CDR3 length: 15 residues. Germline CDR1 and CDR2: MNHEY and SVGAGI. This CDR3 is CASSYSGGLNTEAFF. Here the CDR3 DNA reads TGTGCCAGCAGTTACTCCGGGGGGCTGAACACTGAAGCTTTCTTT.

This clone appeared once. V is TRBV5-1 and J is TRBJ2-2, with 8 bases identical to TRBD1. The V segment lost 4 bases and the J segment 4 bases; nucleotides outside the gene matches: 6. The CDR3 length is 15 residues. The germline CDR1 and CDR2 sequences are SGHRS and YFSETQ. In DNA form, the CDR3 reads TGCGCCAGCAGCATGGACAGGGTGAGCACCGGGGAGCTGTTTTTT. This gives the protein CASSMDRVSTGELFF.

This clone was recorded once. The V gene is TRBV12-3 or TRBV12-4, the J gene TRBJ2-1; D not resolved. V gave up 1 base and J gave up 13 bases, with 8 bases separating them. This CDR3 contains 11 residues. The CDR3 DNA is TGTGCCAGCAGTTTAGTGGGAAAACAGTTCTTC. Translation gives CASSLVGKQFF.

The chain is built from TRBV7-9 and TRBJ2-2; D is unresolved. This CDR3 contains 18 residues. The V end was cut by 7 bases, the J end by 1 base, with 22 bases between. The germline CDR1 and CDR2 sequences are SEHNR and FQNEAQ (reference sequence). The CDR3 DNA is TGTGCCAGCACCCACCAATACGAGGCATTCAAGAACACCGGGGAGCTGTTTTTT. Encoded protein: CASTHQYEAFKNTGELFF.

In this sample, this clone turned up once. The chain is built from TRBV2 and TRBJ1-6; D possibly corresponds to TRBD1 (5 bases). Trimming took off 4 bases at V and 7 bases at J, with 11 bases between the two ends. The length of the CDR3 is 14 residues. The germline V gene has CDR1 SNHLY and CDR2 FYNNEI. Written as DNA, the CDR3 is TGTGCCAGCAGTGGTCAGGGAGCCAATTCACCCCTCCACTTT. Its translation: CASSGQGANSPLHF.

This clone was detected a few times. This chain joins TRBV15 and TRBJ2-7, with D possibly being TRBD2 (6 bases). Trimming stripped 3 bases from V and 1 base from J, with 19 bases between. This CDR3 contains 17 residues. Germline V lookup: CDR1 LNHNV, CDR2 YYDKDF (reference sequence). The CDR3, as DNA: TGTGCCACCAGCAGCCCGTTAGGGCAGGGAGGTTCCTACGAGCAGTACTTC. This translates into CATSSPLGQGGSYEQYF. Drawing the rest from reference TRBV15 and TRBJ2-7, the complete variable domain is DAMVIQNPRYQVTQFGKPVTLSCSQTLNHNVMYWYQQKSSQAPKLLFHYYDKDFNNEADTPDNFQSRRPNTSFCFLDIRSPGLGDTAMYLCATSSPLGQGGSYEQYFGPGTRLTVT.

The V call is TRBV4-2, the J call TRBJ1-1; D perhaps matches TRBD1 (6 bases). CDR1 is LGHNA and CDR2 is YNFKEQ in the germline V gene. V was clipped by 1 base and J by 3 bases, with 18 bases between them. The length of the CDR3 is 17 residues. The CDR3: CASSQAGGALVDTEAFF. CDR3 bases: TGTGCCAGCAGCCAAGCGGGGGGCGCTTTGGTTGACACTGAAGCTTTCTTT.

This clone has a count of ten or more. This chain links TRBV4-3 with TRBJ1-2; D perhaps matches TRBD1 (5 bases). CDR3 length: 15 amino acids. CDR1 is LGHNA, CDR2 YSLEER, per germline. V lost 0 bases and J lost 4, with 12 bases in between. CDR3 in amino acids: CASSQEEGEGYGYTF. For the CDR3, the DNA is TGCGCCAGCAGCCAAGAAGAAGGGGAGGGCTATGGCTACACCTTC.

V and J are TRBV7-9 and TRBJ2-7; possible D gene TRBD2, 6 bases. CDR1 and CDR2 (germline): SEHNR, FQNEAQ (reference sequence). The CDR3 covers 14 residues. Trimming took off 5 bases at V and 2 bases at J, with 13 bases between the two ends. CDR3 sequence reads: CASSPSDGTYEQYF. In DNA form, the CDR3 reads TGTGCCAGCAGCCCTAGCGACGGAACCTACGAGCAGTACTTC.

The gene calls are TRBV28 and TRBJ1-4; a possible D gene is TRBD1 (6 bases). Trimming left V 5 bases short and J 7 bases short, with 17 bases between. Germline values: CDR1 MDHEN, CDR2 SYDVKM. The CDR3 loop spans 15 amino acids. CDR3 in amino acids: CASSRTGFEIEKLFF. The CDR3 DNA sequence: TGTGCCAGCAGTCGAACAGGGTTTGAAATTGAAAAACTGTTTTTT.

The rearrangement joins TRBV10-3 to TRBJ2-1; 9 bases align to TRBD1. This CDR3 is 15 amino acids long. Per the germline V gene, CDR1 is ENHRY and CDR2 is SYGVKD. V lost 2 bases and J lost 7; bases outside the gene matches: 6. The CDR3 DNA reads TGTGCCATCAGTGAGCCCGGGACAGGGTCGAATGAGCAGTTCTTC. Its translation: CAISEPGTGSNEQFF.

The rearrangement uses TRBV6-6 and TRBJ2-7, with 7 nucleotides matching TRBD1. Germline V gives CDR1 MNHNY, CDR2 SVGAGI (reference sequence). This CDR3 is 14 amino acids long. V gave up 6 bases and J gave up 2 bases; unmatched junction bases: 7. CDR3 nucleotides: TGTGCCAGCAGCCAAGGACAGGCCACCTACGAGCAGTACTTC. Amino acids: CASSQGQATYEQYF.

A single count supports this clone. The chain is built from TRBV21-1 and TRBJ1-2; the table calls TRBD1, which could not be checked here. TRBV21-1 is described as a pseudogene. CDR3 size: 18 residues. CDR3 sequence reads: CASSKALPDRGSNYGYTF. In DNA, the CDR3 is TGTGCCAGCAGCAAAGCGCTTCCGGACAGGGGTAGCAACTATGGCTACACCTTC.

The chain links TRBV12-3 or TRBV12-4 to TRBJ2-3, with TRBD2 identical over 9 bases. CDR3 length: 13 amino acids. V lost 6 bases to trimming and J lost 4 bases; unmatched junction nucleotides: 2. CDR3 protein: CASRRTSADTQYF. CDR3 nucleotides: TGTGCCAGCAGGCGGACTAGCGCAGATACGCAGTATTTT.

The J gene is TRBJ1-2, the V gene TRBV7-2; no clear D. The CDR3 extends over 13 amino acids. In germline, CDR1 is SGHTA, CDR2 FQGNSA. V gave up 1 base and J gave up 3 bases, with 6 bases separating them. The CDR3 spells CASSLGQYYGYTF. The CDR3 nucleotides are TGTGCCAGCAGCTTAGGGCAGTACTATGGCTACACCTTC.